The 17 T cell receptor beta chains below all came from one sample that was sequenced in a study of cytomegalovirus exposure and HLA in healthy donors. The PCR was carried out with 60 Vbeta primers and 13 Jbeta primers. Only in-frame clones appear in the TCRdb table, and some are missing; sequencing was by immunoSEQ multiplex PCR. The sample includes around 150,000 clones, roughly 80% of them seen just once. The material sequenced was PBMCs. The receptors were gathered from a woman between 40 and 50 years old in good health and CMV-seropositive.

Comment on this clone: Other DNA sequences of this sample code for an identical CDR3. This rearrangement joins TRBV5-4 to TRBJ1-6; the match to TRBD1 covers 8 bases. With V trimmed by 4 bases and J by 4 bases, 4 bases remained unmatched. The CDR3 runs 15 residues. Germline lookup yields CDR1 SGHNT and CDR2 YYREEE (reference sequence). The CDR3 is CASSPGQGYNSPLHF. The CDR3, as DNA: TGTGCCAGCAGCCCCGGACAGGGTTATAATTCACCCCTCCACTTT.

V is TRBV4-1 and J is TRBJ2-6, with a tentative D call TRBD1 (5 bases). The germline CDR1 and CDR2 sequences are MGHRA and YSYEKL. V was trimmed by 0 bases and J by 1 base, leaving 10 bases between them. This CDR3 region has 17 residues. The CDR3 bases are TGCGCCAGCAGCCAAGATTTCAGGGCTTCTGGGGCCAACGTCCTGACTTTC. Translated: CASSQDFRASGANVLTF.

V is TRBV5-6 and J is TRBJ2-5; TRBD1 matches at 9 bases. Losses at the gene ends were 4 bases for V and 4 bases for J; bases not matched to a gene: 11. Germline V CDR1 and CDR2: SGHDT, YYEEEE. This CDR3 contains 16 residues. The DNA of the CDR3 is TGTGCCAGCAGCGAAACAGGGGGCGCAGAATCAGAGACCCAGTACTTC. It is translated as CASSETGGAESETQYF.

This chain links TRBV25-1 with TRBJ1-5; 8 bases line up with TRBD1. There are 14 residues in the CDR3. From germline, CDR1 is MGHDK and CDR2 SYGVNS. The V gene end was trimmed by 9 bases and the J gene end by 3 bases; junction bases not matched to a gene: 7. CDR3 residues: CASGGGQDNQPQHF. The CDR3 region has the DNA TGTGCCAGTGGAGGGGGACAGGACAATCAGCCCCAGCATTTT.

The CDR3 here is CASSLAGGLQEQFF. CDR3 coding DNA: TGTGCCAGCAGCCTAGCGGGAGGGCTGCAGGAGCAGTTCTTC. This chain links TRBV7-3 with TRBJ2-1; TRBD2 matches 12 bases. Germline assignment: CDR1 SGHTA and CDR2 FQGTGA. V lost 5 bases to trimming and J lost 10 bases; unmatched junction nucleotides: 6. The CDR3 length is 14 residues.

In this sample, this clone turned up a few times. The CDR3 sequence is CASSAGLYTEAFF. CDR3 coding DNA: TGTGCCAGCAGCGCGGGACTCTACACTGAAGCTTTCTTT. The chain uses TRBV9 and TRBJ1-1; D may be TRBD1 (5 bases). The V and J ends lost 3 bases and 3 bases respectively, with 9 bases between them. The CDR3 spans 13 residues. The germline CDR1 and CDR2 sequences are SGDLS and YYNGEE.

The V call is TRBV4-3, the J call TRBJ2-7, with D perhaps matching TRBD1 (5 bases). The germline V gene has CDR1 LGHNA and CDR2 YSLEER. There are 15 residues in the CDR3. Trimming pared 1 base from V and 2 bases from J, leaving 12 bases between. In DNA, the CDR3 is TGCGCCAGCAGCCAAGCAGGGTTGGGGACCTACGAGCAGTACTTC. This codes for CASSQAGLGTYEQYF.

V gene TRBV27 combines with J gene TRBJ2-1; no clear D. V lost 5 bases to trimming and J lost 9 bases, with 11 bases between them. Germline CDR1 MNHEY, CDR2 SMNVEV (reference sequence). The CDR3 totals 12 residues. CDR3 residues: CASSSLRGEQFF. The CDR3 DNA follows: TGTGCCAGCAGTAGTCTAAGAGGTGAGCAGTTCTTC.

The chain employs TRBV7-2 and TRBJ2-7; D remains ambiguous. The CDR3 length is 14 residues. V was clipped by 3 bases and J by 1 base, with 10 bases between them. The V gene's germline CDR1 is SGHTA and CDR2 FQGNSA. DNA of the CDR3: TGTGCCAGCAGCTTTCATGGCAAGTCCTACGAGCAGTACTTC. The encoded protein is CASSFHGKSYEQYF.

The rearrangement joins TRBV7-6 to TRBJ2-2, with TRBD2 matching over 12 bases. CDR1 SGHVS and CDR2 FNYEAQ come from the germline V gene. CDR3 length: 16 amino acids. V dropped 5 bases and J dropped 4; count of bases not matched to a gene: 5. The CDR3 sequence: CASSIGTSGSTGELFF. CDR3 nucleotides: TGTGCCAGCAGCATTGGGACTAGCGGGTCCACCGGGGAGCTGTTTTTT.

V usage is TRBV19 and J usage is TRBJ2-2; D remains ambiguous. V shed 9 bases and J shed 0 bases, with 14 bases lying between them. Germline V CDR1 and CDR2: LNHDA, SQIVND (reference sequence). The CDR3 contains 15 residues. In DNA, the CDR3 is TGTGCCAGCACCCCCCTCCGCGCGAACACCGGGGAGCTGTTTTTT. Translated: CASTPLRANTGELFF.

J is TRBJ2-3 and V is TRBV27, with TRBD2 matching 8 bases. The CDR3 runs 15 residues. The J segment lost 1 base and the V segment lost 4 bases, leaving 4 bases of the junction unmatched. Germline V gene sequence: CDR1 MNHEY, CDR2 SMNVEV (reference sequence). CDR3 sequence reads: CASSSGRGGTDTQYF. The DNA of the CDR3 is TGTGCCAGCAGTTCGGGGCGGGGGGGCACAGATACGCAGTATTTT.

The chain links TRBV29-1 to TRBJ1-1, with 9 positions matching TRBD1. The CDR3 has 15 residues. Looked up from germline, CDR1 is SQVTM and CDR2 is ANQGSEA. V gave up 6 bases and J gave up 7 bases; unmatched junction bases: 15. CDR3 in DNA: TGCAGCGTGGAAACCGGGACAGGGTTTGGTGGTGAAGCTTTCTTT. Residues: CSVETGTGFGGEAFF.

This chain connects TRBV12-5 to TRBJ1-2, with 8 bases matching TRBD1. V trimming: 5 bases; J trimming: 4 bases; junction bases outside the gene matches: 12. Germline V lookup: CDR1 LGHNT, CDR2 FRNRAP. The CDR3 consists of 16 residues. CDR3 in amino acids: CASGPMGTGTSYGYTF. CDR3 nucleotides: TGTGCTAGTGGTCCAATGGGGACAGGAACTAGCTATGGCTACACCTTC.

The rearrangement joins TRBV4-3 to TRBJ2-7; a possible D gene is TRBD2 (6 bases). This CDR3 has 15 residues. Germline assignment: CDR1 LGHNA and CDR2 YSLEER. V lost 5 bases and J 5 bases, leaving 19 bases between the germline ends. The CDR3 loop reads CASSKEGLRVHEQYF. Here the CDR3 DNA reads TGCGCCAGCAGCAAGGAGGGGTTGAGGGTCCACGAGCAGTACTTC.

This chain connects TRBV6-5 to TRBJ1-2; D is unclear. Trimming took 8 bases from V and 0 from J, leaving 7 bases between them. CDR3 length: 12 amino acids. Germline values: CDR1 MNHEY, CDR2 SVGAGI. In DNA form, the CDR3 reads TGTGCCAGCGCTCGAGCTAACTATGGCTACACCTTC. Encoded protein: CASARANYGYTF.

This chain links TRBV18 with TRBJ1-6; 7 bases fit TRBD1. The CDR3 is 14 residues long. The trim removed 4 bases at V and 9 bases at J, leaving 6 bases unmatched. Per germline, CDR1 KGHSH and CDR2 LQKENI. The CDR3 loop is CASSLDRAGSPLHF. In nucleotides, the CDR3 is TGTGCCAGCTCACTCGACAGGGCCGGTTCACCCCTCCACTTT.